This entry lists 12 T cell receptor beta chains sequenced from one sample in a study of cytotoxic CD8 clonotypes in ibrutinib-treated CLL (dated by TCRdb to about 2021). The library was built by means of the immunoSEQ multiplex PCR assay. TCRdb obtained this table from immuneACCESS and retained in-frame rearrangements with V and J assigned. These tables miss some clones; where compared with another copy, unresolved V genes account for less than half of the shortfall, and the remainder is unexplained. The sample yields 130,000 to 150,000 clones; about four fifths were counted once. Of the sample, around 13% falls within the top ten clones. Explained via the paper, the time point label denotes: 12 to 13 months on ibrutinib. The sequencing used PBMCs, collected after 12 months of ibrutinib treatment. Receptors originate from a human donor with chronic lymphocytic leukemia.

J is TRBJ2-4 and V is TRBV11-2, with 8 bases that match TRBD2. V was pared by 2 bases and J by 0 bases, with 3 bases of the junction left unmatched. The CDR3 runs to 16 residues. Looked up from germline, CDR1 is SGHAT and CDR2 is FQNNGV. The CDR3 DNA reads as TGTGCCAGCAGCTTAAGTCTAGCGGGAGCCAAAAACATTCAGTACTTC. This codes for CASSLSLAGAKNIQYF.

The chain has TRBV7-7 and TRBJ2-1; 8 bases map to TRBD2. Germline CDR1 and CDR2: SSHAT and FNYEAQ (reference sequence). This CDR3 is built from 13 residues. The CDR3, as DNA: TGTGCTAGCTCGGCGGGAGGCCCTCGTGAGCAGTTCTTC. Amino acids: CASSAGGPREQFF.

In this sample, this clone turned up a few times. The rearrangement joins TRBV7-9 to TRBJ1-2; D ambiguous. This CDR3 contains 12 residues. CDR1 is SEHNR and CDR2 is FQNEAQ in the germline V gene (reference sequence). Trimming took 9 bases from V and 5 from J, leaving 13 bases between them. The CDR3 loop is CASWRLEYGYTF. Here the CDR3 DNA reads TGTGCCAGTTGGAGGCTGGAGTATGGCTACACCTTC.

The genes are TRBV6-1 and TRBJ2-4; D might be TRBD2 (6 bases). V shed 6 bases and J shed 1 base, with 10 bases lying between them. CDR3 length: 14 residues. Per the germline V gene, CDR1 is MNHNS and CDR2 is SASEGT. CDR3 in DNA: TGTGCCAGCAGGGAGGGACCTGCCAAAAACATTCAGTACTTC. Amino acids: CASREGPAKNIQYF.

This rearrangement joins TRBV9 to TRBJ1-2; weak D call: TRBD1 (5 bases). The CDR3 is 14 amino acids. Germline V gives CDR1 SGDLS, CDR2 YYNGEE. V was cut by 4 bases and J by 8 bases, with 18 bases left in between. DNA for the CDR3: TGTGCCAGCAGCAAGGCGGGGCGGGAAATCGGCTACACCTTC. It specifies CASSKAGREIGYTF.

The J gene is TRBJ2-1, the V gene TRBV5-8; no clear D gene. CDR1 SGHTS and CDR2 YDEGEE come from the germline V gene. The CDR3 sequence is 14 residues long. Between the trimmed V and J ends, which lost 4 bases and 9 bases, there was a span of 17 bases. CDR3 sequence: CASSTSPSYGEQFF. CDR3 DNA sequence: TGTGCCAGCAGCACCAGCCCCTCGTACGGTGAGCAGTTCTTC.

The rearrangement joins TRBV6-1 to TRBJ2-1; D unclear. The CDR3 runs to 14 residues. V shed 2 bases and J shed 0 bases, with 5 bases lying between them. Per germline, CDR1 MNHNS and CDR2 SASEGT. The CDR3: CASSERSSYNEQFF. The CDR3 DNA is TGTGCCAGCAGTGAACGTAGCTCCTACAATGAGCAGTTCTTC.

This clone was seen a handful of times. The rearrangement joins TRBV5-1 to TRBJ1-2, with a possible D match to TRBD1 (6 bases). V dropped 5 bases and J dropped 2 bases, with 13 bases sitting between them. Per germline, CDR1 SGHRS and CDR2 YFSETQ. The CDR3 sequence is 14 residues long. The CDR3 loop reads CASSSGGPNYGYTF. The CDR3 DNA reads TGCGCCAGCAGTTCCGGGGGCCCCAACTATGGCTACACCTTC.

This rearrangement joins TRBV5-5 to TRBJ2-1; D may correspond to TRBD1 or TRBD2 (5 bases each). With 4 bases removed from V and 7 bases from J, the gap between germline ends came to 12 bases. Germline values: CDR1 SGHKS, CDR2 YYEKEE (reference sequence). The CDR3 length is 13 residues. CDR3 loop: CASSVRDRNEQFF. CDR3 bases: TGTGCCAGCAGCGTCCGGGACCGAAATGAGCAGTTCTTC.

The V gene is TRBV14, the J gene TRBJ1-1; no clear D gene. Trimming cost V 2 bases and J 3 bases, with 13 bases left between them. Per germline, CDR1 SGHDN and CDR2 FVKESK. The CDR3 is made up of 15 amino acids. CDR3 bases: TGTGCCAGCAGCCAAAGGCCCACCTGGGACACTGAAGCTTTCTTT. Translated, it gives CASSQRPTWDTEAFF.

V usage is TRBV27 and J usage is TRBJ2-1; 8 bases match TRBD1. The germline gives CDR1 MNHEY, CDR2 SMNVEV (reference sequence). CDR3 size: 14 residues. V gave up 5 bases and J gave up 9 bases; unmatched junction bases: 9. The CDR3 DNA reads as TGTGCCAGCAGTGTTCAACAGGGGGGCAGTGAGCAGTTCTTC. This gives the protein CASSVQQGGSEQFF.

J is TRBJ2-7 and V is TRBV27; possibly TRBD1 for D (7 bases). The CDR3 is 15 residues long. The germline V and J ends were trimmed by 3 bases and 2 bases, with 14 bases remaining between them. Germline CDR1 and CDR2: MNHEY and SMNVEV (reference sequence). This CDR3 reads CASSFAAGQTYEQYF. The DNA for the CDR3 is TGTGCCAGCAGTTTTGCGGCGGGACAGACCTACGAGCAGTACTTC.